This T cell receptor (beta chain) was captured in a study of T cell repertoires in cytomegalovirus infection (dated by TCRdb to the late 2010s). General notes on the study: Peptide stimulations targeted recently identified HLA-C-restricted CMV epitopes, whose presentation resists viral immunomodulation, together with well-studied HLA-B-restricted epitopes. Donor HLA type was relevant to the analysis, because carriage of CMV infection together with the matching HLA type was indicated by public TCR beta signatures. Results and caveats for the whole study, not just this receptor: In the ex vivo response, HLA-C-restricted CMV-specific TCR beta clonotypes were dominant, and in two of eight donors the single most frequent clonotype came from this HLA-C-restricted group. In both this cohort and an independent cohort of approximately 350 donors, the cumulative frequency of public TCR beta family members distinguished carriers of CMV infection plus the relevant HLA type.

What the treatment or condition label conveys for this sample: in vitro stimulation with specific CMV peptide epitopes to enrich CMV-specific T cells. Comments on this clonotype: Its antigen is unknown. Base qualities are not provided; no much larger clone lies one nucleotide away.

This sample was sequenced with an Illumina HiSeq 1500. TCRdb reprocessing: public reads trimmed at Q25 with fastp, clones called with MiXCR, in-frame beta chains kept. Rows are unified per CDR3 protein, each entry keeping the most common DNA and genes. The sample contains about 920,000 distinct CDR3 sequences, approximately 30% of them found a single time. The ten largest clonotypes hold roughly 13% of the sample. The receptor was derived from a human donor in good health (CMV status not recorded). Some clones in this sample may be carry-over from other donors' samples. Sequencing used cultured CD8+ T cells from PBMCs, obtained from culture after CMV antigen stimulation.

CDR3 region: CASGPGTSSTYEQYV. The DNA sequence is TGTGCCAGCGGTCCCGGGACTTCCTCGACCTACGAGCAGTACGTC. The chain links TRBV6-9 with TRBJ2-7; TRBD2 might be the D gene, on 6 matching bases. The CDR3 holds 15 amino acids from the cysteine to the valine. The only DNA kept is the CDR3, 45 bases in frame from the first base. The trim is 8 bases for V and 2 bases for J, with a gap of 19 bases between the germline ends. The germline V gene supplies CDR1 MNHGY and CDR2 SVAAGI.